The 13 T cell receptor beta chains below come from one sample, sequenced in a study of blood T cell repertoires in COVID-19. Assay: immunoSEQ multiplex PCR; the TCRdb copy retains only in-frame clones and omits some. The top ten hold about an eighth of the sample, which has hundreds of thousands of clones, about 88% seen once. Sample: peripheral blood. The receptors come from a woman aged 70-85 years with COVID-19, enrolled during active disease.

V gene TRBV3-1 (or the pseudogene TRBV3-2) combines with J gene TRBJ2-1; 11 nucleotides align to TRBD2. CDR3 size: 17 residues. With 0 bases clipped from V and 9 bases from J, the junction kept 10 bases outside the gene matches. Germline lookup yields CDR1 LGHDT and CDR2 YNNKEL (reference sequence). DNA of the CDR3: TGTGCCAGCAGCCAAGAGGGAAAGCTAGCGGGGGGAGGTGAGCAGTTCTTC. It translates to CASSQEGKLAGGGEQFF.

V gene TRBV7-9 combines with J gene TRBJ2-7; D uncertain. CDR1 and CDR2 (germline): SEHNR, FQNEAQ (reference sequence). The V gene lost 5 bases and the J gene lost 2 bases, with 10 bases spanning the gap. This CDR3 is built from 13 residues. CDR3 in DNA: TGTGCCAGCAGCCCCGGGTTTCCCTACGAGCAGTACTTC. As protein: CASSPGFPYEQYF.

The chain carries TRBV6-1 and TRBJ2-1; 9 bases are shared with TRBD2. CDR3 length: 17 amino acids. V dropped 2 bases and J dropped 5; count of bases not matched to a gene: 10. Germline V gene lookup returns CDR1 MNHNS and CDR2 SASEGT. The CDR3 DNA is TGTGCCAGCAGTGAAACTCCCCGCGGCGGGGGGGACAATGAGCAGTTCTTC. As protein: CASSETPRGGGDNEQFF.

This chain links TRBV2 with TRBJ1-1, with D maybe TRBD1 (5 bases). Trimming took 0 bases from V and 5 from J, leaving 7 bases between them. This CDR3 region has 13 residues. Germline V gene lookup returns CDR1 SNHLY and CDR2 FYNNEI. CDR3 in amino acids: CASSEAGGTEAFF. The DNA of the CDR3 is TGTGCCAGCAGTGAAGCGGGGGGGACTGAAGCTTTCTTT.

Points on this clone: Other DNA sequences from this sample encode an identical CDR3 as well. The V call is TRBV12-5, the J call TRBJ1-1; TRBD1 might be the D (5 bases). V was shortened by 1 base and J by 3 bases, with 9 bases between the two germline ends. This CDR3 is built from 14 residues. Germline V lookup: CDR1 LGHNT, CDR2 FRNRAP. The DNA of the CDR3 is TGTGCTAGTGGTTTGGGGCAGGGCGACACTGAAGCTTTCTTT. It encodes CASGLGQGDTEAFF. Filled out from reference TRBV12-5 and TRBJ1-1, the complete variable domain reads DARVTQTPRHKVTEMGQEVTMRCQPILGHNTVFWYRQTMMQGLELLAYFRNRAPLDDSGMPKDRFSAEMPDATLATLKIQPSEPRDSAVYFCASGLGQGDTEAFFGQGTRLTVV.

The chain joins TRBV11-2 to TRBJ1-2; TRBD1 aligns across 9 bases. There are 14 residues in the CDR3. J gave up 8 bases and V 5 bases, and 9 bases lay outside the gene matches. Germline V gives CDR1 SGHAT, CDR2 FQNNGV. The CDR3 loop is CASSRGTGLPGYTF. In DNA, the CDR3 is TGTGCCAGCAGCCGCGGGACAGGGCTCCCGGGCTACACCTTC.

The genes are TRBV7-8 and TRBJ2-3; 7 bases line up with TRBD1. This CDR3 spans 14 amino acids. J was trimmed by 6 bases and V by 7 bases; bases with no gene match: 10. The germline gives CDR1 SGHVS, CDR2 FQNEAQ. CDR3 coding DNA: TGTGCCAGCACCCGATTTGACAGGGTCGATACGCAGTATTTT. It specifies CASTRFDRVDTQYF.

V and J are TRBV27 and TRBJ1-4; tentatively, D is TRBD1 (6 bases). The germline V gene encodes CDR1 MNHEY and CDR2 SMNVEV (reference sequence). V dropped 6 bases and J dropped 5 bases, with 13 bases sitting between them. The CDR3 length is 14 residues. The CDR3 DNA follows: TGTGCCAGCAGACCTGGGACACCCAATGAAAAACTGTTTTTT. Translation gives CASRPGTPNEKLFF.

CDR3 nucleotide sequence: TGTGCCAGCACGGGGACAGGGGTCTCACCCCTCCACTTT. Its translation: CASTGTGVSPLHF. The chain carries TRBV2 and TRBJ1-6, with 10 bases fitting TRBD1. With 7 bases clipped from V and 10 bases from J, the junction kept 4 bases outside the gene matches. The CDR3 spans 13 residues. Per germline, CDR1 SNHLY and CDR2 FYNNEI.

The chain employs TRBV5-5 and TRBJ2-7, with TRBD1 as a possible D gene (7 bases). Per germline, CDR1 SGHKS and CDR2 YYEKEE (reference sequence). The V end was cut by 3 bases, the J end by 5 bases, with 12 bases between. The CDR3 extends over 13 amino acids. CDR3 nucleotide sequence: TGTGCCAGCAGCTACAGGGGACTGGACGAGCAGTACTTC. Translating it yields CASSYRGLDEQYF.

A word on this clone: A read error may explain this, as a much larger clone is one base away. The sample has other DNA sequences that encode this CDR3 too. This rearrangement joins TRBV7-2 to TRBJ2-1; TRBD2 matches at 8 bases. This CDR3 has 14 residues. V lost 3 bases and J lost 10; bases outside the gene matches: 8. Germline values: CDR1 SGHTA, CDR2 FQGNSA. The CDR3 DNA sequence: TGTGCCAGCAGCTTCGGGGCGGGGGGTGGGGAGCAGTTCTTC. This translates into CASSFGAGGGEQFF.

The chain uses TRBV23-1 and TRBJ1-6; possibly TRBD1 for D (6 bases). TRBV23-1 is an ORF for which the function is uncertain. The CDR3 length is 17 residues. V was cut by 2 bases and J by 9 bases, with 20 bases left in between. The CDR3 reads CASSQEMAQGISSPLHF. The CDR3 DNA is TGCGCCAGCAGTCAAGAGATGGCACAGGGCATAAGTTCACCCCTCCACTTT.

The J gene is TRBJ1-1, the V gene TRBV7-9, with 8 bases that match TRBD1. Germline V gene lookup returns CDR1 SEHNR and CDR2 FQNEAQ (reference sequence). The CDR3 is 16 residues long. Trimming cost V 5 bases and J 2 bases; bases outside gene matches: 10. The CDR3 region has the DNA TGTGCCAGCAGCCCTCAGACAGGGGTAGGAAACACTGAAGCTTTCTTT. Protein: CASSPQTGVGNTEAFF.